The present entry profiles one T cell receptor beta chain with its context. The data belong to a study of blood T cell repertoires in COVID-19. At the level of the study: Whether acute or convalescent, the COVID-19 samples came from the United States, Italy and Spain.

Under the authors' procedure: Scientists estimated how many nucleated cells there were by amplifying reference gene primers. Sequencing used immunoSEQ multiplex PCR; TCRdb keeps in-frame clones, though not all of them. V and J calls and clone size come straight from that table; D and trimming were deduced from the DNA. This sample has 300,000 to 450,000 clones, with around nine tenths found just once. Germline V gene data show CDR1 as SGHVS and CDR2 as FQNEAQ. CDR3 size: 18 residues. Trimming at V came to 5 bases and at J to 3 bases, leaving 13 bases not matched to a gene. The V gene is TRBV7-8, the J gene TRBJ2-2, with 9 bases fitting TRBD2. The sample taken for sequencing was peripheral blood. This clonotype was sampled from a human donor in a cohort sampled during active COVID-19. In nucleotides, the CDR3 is TGTGCCAGCAGCCCCCGCCGGGCGGGGGGGCCGGACACCGGGGAGCTGTTTTTT. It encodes CASSPRRAGGPDTGELFF.